This TCR beta chain was observed in a study of PD-1 blockade in classical Hodgkin lymphoma. Overall study findings and caveats: Still unresolved is the cause of the repertoire differences, which may be disease activity or prior therapy. Significant TCR diversity gains by C4D1 occurred in CD4+ but not CD8+ cells.

The CDR3 spans 14 residues. The V gene's germline CDR1 is LNHDA and CDR2 SQIVND (reference sequence). Deletions cut 5 bases from V and 5 bases from J, with 15 bases between. The protocol was immunoSEQ multiplex PCR, while the TCRdb copy is restricted to in-frame clones and leaves out a portion. The profile covers roughly 23,000 clones, with about 65% appearing a single time and more than 15% taken by the ten largest. Comments on this clone: The antigen is not known.

Each and every patient relapsed after autologous stem cell transplantation, and patients got differing brentuximab vedotin exposure. The specimen comprised peripheral blood mononuclear cells (PBMCs), sampled at baseline. The TCR was taken from a human donor with classical Hodgkin lymphoma. The J gene is TRBJ1-1, the V gene TRBV19, with D perhaps matching TRBD1 (6 bases). The CDR3, as DNA: TGTGCCAGTAGTGCCGGGGTGAGGGGGACTGAAGCTTTCTTT. This encodes CASSAGVRGTEAFF.